This is a list of T cell receptor beta chains from one sample in a study of shared clonotypes between healthy human individuals. Using immunoSEQ multiplex PCR, the repertoire was profiled, and TCRdb retains in-frame clones only, with some absent. Found here are more than 2 million clones, 93% of them singletons; the top ten hold approximately 1.7%. Material for sequencing was naive CD8+ T cells from PBMCs. These receptors were collected from a young man in good health. Some clones in this sample may be carry-over from other donors' samples. Each CDR3 is given with its conserved first and last residue. A D gene is named only where the DNA matches it firmly. A row's size may be missing; if present it is once, few, many or a size class.

cdr3_length: 13; j_call: TRBJ2-2; clone_size: -; v_call: TRBV6-5; d_call: -; cdr3_aa: CASSFKPTGELFF; cdr3_nt: TGTGCCAGCAGTTTCAAGCCCACCGGGGAGCTGTTTTTT
cdr3_length: 20; j_call: TRBJ2-1; clone_size: -; v_call: TRBV10-1; d_call: TRBD2; cdr3_aa: CASSDSRVVLAGRSYNEQFF; cdr3_nt: TGCGCCAGCAGTGACTCGCGGGTGGTACTAGCGGGAAGGTCCTACAATGAGCAGTTCTTC
cdr3_length: 15; j_call: TRBJ1-1; clone_size: -; v_call: TRBV5-1; d_call: -; cdr3_aa: CASSLWTPPNTEAFF; cdr3_nt: TGCGCCAGCAGCTTGTGGACTCCACCGAACACTGAAGCTTTCTTT
cdr3_length: 14; j_call: TRBJ2-1; clone_size: -; v_call: TRBV27; d_call: -; cdr3_aa: CASRVSPDYNEQFF; cdr3_nt: TGTGCCAGCAGAGTATCTCCAGATTACAATGAGCAGTTCTTC
cdr3_length: 17; j_call: TRBJ2-7; clone_size: -; v_call: TRBV4-3; d_call: -; cdr3_aa: CASSQSLLARAVYEQYF; cdr3_nt: TGCGCCAGCAGCCAATCCCTTCTCGCCCGAGCCGTCTACGAGCAGTACTTC
cdr3_length: 14; j_call: TRBJ1-1; clone_size: -; v_call: TRBV2; d_call: TRBD1; cdr3_aa: CASRLLGGNTEAFF; cdr3_nt: TGTGCCAGCAGGTTATTAGGGGGCAACACTGAAGCTTTCTTT
cdr3_length: 17; j_call: TRBJ1-1; clone_size: -; v_call: TRBV11-2; d_call: TRBD1; cdr3_aa: CASSPGTGGGGRTEAFF; cdr3_nt: TGTGCCAGCAGCCCTGGGACAGGGGGAGGAGGGCGCACTGAAGCTTTCTTT
cdr3_length: 13; j_call: TRBJ1-5; clone_size: -; v_call: TRBV11-2; d_call: -; cdr3_aa: CASSFDTNQPQHF; cdr3_nt: TGTGCCAGCAGCTTTGATACCAATCAGCCCCAGCATTTT
cdr3_length: 16; j_call: TRBJ2-1; clone_size: -; v_call: TRBV10-3; d_call: TRBD2; cdr3_aa: CAISGGLAPDYNEQFF; cdr3_nt: TGTGCCATCAGTGGGGGACTAGCGCCCGACTACAATGAGCAGTTCTTC
cdr3_length: 12; j_call: TRBJ1-1; clone_size: few; v_call: TRBV29-1; d_call: -; cdr3_aa: CSVGTGNTEAFF; cdr3_nt: TGCAGCGTAGGAACAGGGAACACTGAAGCTTTCTTT
cdr3_length: 18; j_call: TRBJ1-4; clone_size: -; v_call: TRBV28; d_call: TRBD1; cdr3_aa: CASSWPIMGGQRNEKLFF; cdr3_nt: TGTGCCAGCAGTTGGCCGATAATGGGGGGACAGAGAAATGAAAAACTGTTTTTT
cdr3_length: 16; j_call: TRBJ2-7; clone_size: -; v_call: TRBV30; d_call: -; cdr3_aa: CAWNAGIRMGGYEQYF; cdr3_nt: TGTGCCTGGAACGCCGGTATCAGAATGGGGGGCTACGAGCAGTACTTC
cdr3_length: 16; j_call: TRBJ2-1; clone_size: -; v_call: TRBV4-1; d_call: TRBD2; cdr3_aa: CASSPSTSGSKVEQFF; cdr3_nt: TGCGCCAGCAGCCCCTCGACTAGCGGGAGTAAAGTTGAGCAGTTCTTC
cdr3_length: 13; j_call: TRBJ2-5; clone_size: once; v_call: TRBV2; d_call: -; cdr3_aa: CASSGPGGETQYF; cdr3_nt: TGTGCCAGCAGTGGGCCAGGCGGCGAGACCCAGTACTTC
cdr3_length: 15; j_call: TRBJ2-7; clone_size: -; v_call: TRBV9; d_call: -; cdr3_aa: CASSATGTGSYEQYF; cdr3_nt: TGTGCCAGCAGCGCCACCGGGACGGGATCCTACGAGCAGTACTTC
cdr3_length: 13; j_call: TRBJ2-7; clone_size: -; v_call: TRBV2; d_call: -; cdr3_aa: CASSPTGSYEQYF; cdr3_nt: TGTGCCAGCAGCCCGACTGGCTCCTACGAGCAGTACTTC
cdr3_length: 15; j_call: TRBJ2-2; clone_size: -; v_call: TRBV11-2; d_call: TRBD2; cdr3_aa: CASSARSGGPGELFF; cdr3_nt: TGTGCCAGCAGCGCACGGAGCGGGGGGCCCGGGGAGCTGTTTTTT
cdr3_length: 13; j_call: TRBJ2-7; clone_size: -; v_call: TRBV5-4; d_call: -; cdr3_aa: CASSLDRNYEQYF; cdr3_nt: TGTGCCAGCAGCTTAGACAGGAACTACGAGCAGTACTTC
cdr3_length: 13; j_call: TRBJ2-5; clone_size: -; v_call: TRBV11-2; d_call: -; cdr3_aa: CASSLDPRETQYF; cdr3_nt: TGTGCCAGCAGCTTAGATCCTCGAGAGACCCAGTACTTC
cdr3_length: 13; j_call: TRBJ2-2; clone_size: -; v_call: TRBV10-3; d_call: -; cdr3_aa: CAISEVVPGELFF; cdr3_nt: TGTGCCATCAGTGAGGTGGTGCCCGGGGAGCTGTTTTTT
cdr3_length: 13; j_call: TRBJ1-2; clone_size: -; v_call: TRBV27; d_call: -; cdr3_aa: CASSPPGRLGYTF; cdr3_nt: TGTGCCAGCAGTCCACCCGGGCGGTTGGGCTACACCTTC
cdr3_length: 17; j_call: TRBJ2-1; clone_size: -; v_call: TRBV28; d_call: TRBD2; cdr3_aa: CASSRATSGRNYNEQFF; cdr3_nt: TGTGCCAGCAGTCGCGCGACTAGCGGGAGGAACTACAATGAGCAGTTCTTC
cdr3_length: 15; j_call: TRBJ2-5; clone_size: -; v_call: TRBV27; d_call: -; cdr3_aa: CASSLTGRWGETQYF; cdr3_nt: TGTGCCAGCAGTTTAACAGGGAGGTGGGGGGAGACCCAGTACTTC
cdr3_length: 13; j_call: TRBJ1-2; clone_size: -; v_call: TRBV6-5; d_call: -; cdr3_aa: CASSYGRIDGYTF; cdr3_nt: TGTGCCAGCAGTTATGGGCGGATTGACGGCTACACCTTC
cdr3_length: 16; j_call: TRBJ2-3; clone_size: -; v_call: TRBV2; d_call: TRBD2; cdr3_aa: CASRPGVAGPPDTQYF; cdr3_nt: TGTGCCAGCAGACCCGGAGTAGCGGGGCCCCCAGATACGCAGTATTTT
cdr3_length: 14; j_call: TRBJ2-4; clone_size: -; v_call: TRBV6-6; d_call: -; cdr3_aa: CASRPFMAKNIQYF; cdr3_nt: TGTGCCAGCAGGCCGTTTATGGCCAAAAACATTCAGTACTTC
cdr3_length: 14; j_call: TRBJ2-3; clone_size: -; v_call: TRBV4-1; d_call: -; cdr3_aa: CASSQVGLTDTQYF; cdr3_nt: TGCGCCAGCAGCCAAGTGGGACTTACAGATACGCAGTATTTT
cdr3_length: 13; j_call: TRBJ2-1; clone_size: -; v_call: TRBV28; d_call: -; cdr3_aa: CASRDLSYNEQFF; cdr3_nt: TGTGCCAGCCGGGACCTCTCCTACAATGAGCAGTTCTTC
cdr3_length: 15; j_call: TRBJ2-7; clone_size: -; v_call: TRBV7-3; d_call: -; cdr3_aa: CASSLAPGPLYEQYF; cdr3_nt: TGTGCCAGCAGCTTAGCACCGGGACCGTTATACGAGCAGTACTTC
cdr3_length: 15; j_call: TRBJ2-7; clone_size: -; v_call: TRBV7-9; d_call: TRBD2; cdr3_aa: CASSLAGGPFYEQYF; cdr3_nt: TGTGCCAGCAGCTTAGCGGGAGGGCCCTTCTACGAGCAGTACTTC
cdr3_length: 17; j_call: TRBJ1-4; clone_size: -; v_call: TRBV28; d_call: -; cdr3_aa: CASSLIGQYSTNEKLFF; cdr3_nt: TGTGCCAGCAGCCTAATAGGCCAGTATTCAACTAATGAAAAACTGTTTTTT
cdr3_length: 14; j_call: TRBJ2-7; clone_size: -; v_call: TRBV11-2; d_call: -; cdr3_aa: CASSPPQGGYEQYF; cdr3_nt: TGTGCCAGCAGCCCCCCCCAGGGGGGCTACGAGCAGTACTTC
cdr3_length: 17; j_call: TRBJ2-5; clone_size: -; v_call: TRBV4-1; d_call: TRBD2; cdr3_aa: CASSQDPWREGPETQYF; cdr3_nt: TGCGCCAGCAGCCAAGATCCCTGGCGGGAGGGCCCAGAGACCCAGTACTTC
cdr3_length: 15; j_call: TRBJ1-2; clone_size: -; v_call: TRBV4-2; d_call: -; cdr3_aa: CASSPSVGAEYGYTF; cdr3_nt: TGTGCCAGCAGCCCCTCAGTGGGGGCTGAGTATGGCTACACCTTC
cdr3_length: 13; j_call: TRBJ1-1; clone_size: -; v_call: TRBV6-1; d_call: -; cdr3_aa: CASSEARTAEAFF; cdr3_nt: TGTGCCAGCAGTGAAGCAAGGACAGCTGAAGCTTTCTTT
cdr3_length: 10; j_call: TRBJ2-3; clone_size: -; v_call: TRBV29-1; d_call: -; cdr3_aa: CSGLADTQYF; cdr3_nt: TGCAGCGGGTTAGCAGATACGCAGTATTTT
cdr3_length: 13; j_call: TRBJ2-7; clone_size: -; v_call: TRBV19; d_call: -; cdr3_aa: CASRGTASYEQYF; cdr3_nt: TGTGCCAGTAGGGGGACTGCGTCCTACGAGCAGTACTTC
cdr3_length: 14; j_call: TRBJ1-1; clone_size: -; v_call: TRBV6-5; d_call: -; cdr3_aa: CASSYNQAGTEAFF; cdr3_nt: TGTGCCAGCAGTTACAATCAGGCGGGGACTGAAGCTTTCTTT
cdr3_length: 13; j_call: TRBJ1-2; clone_size: -; v_call: TRBV29-1; d_call: -; cdr3_aa: CSAGDSLNYGYTF; cdr3_nt: TGCAGCGCTGGGGACTCCTTAAACTATGGCTACACCTTC
cdr3_length: 14; j_call: TRBJ2-7; clone_size: -; v_call: TRBV6-5; d_call: TRBD2; cdr3_aa: CASSNIAGRHEQYF; cdr3_nt: TGTGCCAGCAGTAACATAGCGGGCCGGCACGAGCAGTACTTC
cdr3_length: 13; j_call: TRBJ2-7; clone_size: -; v_call: TRBV19; d_call: -; cdr3_aa: CASSARAWHEQYF; cdr3_nt: TGTGCCAGTAGTGCCCGGGCCTGGCACGAGCAGTACTTC
cdr3_length: 17; j_call: TRBJ2-5; clone_size: -; v_call: TRBV21-1; d_call: -; cdr3_aa: CASNGQGEYLVEETQYF; cdr3_nt: TGTGCCAGCAACGGACAGGGGGAGTATTTAGTCGAAGAGACCCAGTACTTC
cdr3_length: 14; j_call: TRBJ1-4; clone_size: -; v_call: TRBV2; d_call: -; cdr3_aa: CASSEVQFNEKLFF; cdr3_nt: TGTGCCAGCAGTGAAGTCCAGTTTAATGAAAAACTGTTTTTT
cdr3_length: 14; j_call: TRBJ1-2; clone_size: -; v_call: TRBV28; d_call: -; cdr3_aa: CASSSDRVNYGYTF; cdr3_nt: TGTGCCAGCAGTTCGGACAGAGTTAACTATGGCTACACCTTC
cdr3_length: 13; j_call: TRBJ2-7; clone_size: -; v_call: TRBV27; d_call: -; cdr3_aa: CASSYGSTYEQYF; cdr3_nt: TGTGCCAGCAGTTATGGGTCGACCTACGAGCAGTACTTC
cdr3_length: 15; j_call: TRBJ2-3; clone_size: -; v_call: TRBV30; d_call: -; cdr3_aa: CAWSAGTGSTDTQYF; cdr3_nt: TGTGCCTGGAGTGCCGGCACGGGTAGCACAGATACGCAGTATTTT
cdr3_length: 14; j_call: TRBJ2-7; clone_size: -; v_call: TRBV6-6; d_call: -; cdr3_aa: CASSGSSVGNEQYF; cdr3_nt: TGTGCCAGCAGTGGATCCTCGGTTGGCAACGAGCAGTACTTC
cdr3_length: 15; j_call: TRBJ1-6; clone_size: -; v_call: TRBV30; d_call: TRBD1; cdr3_aa: CAWSVLGQGNSPLHF; cdr3_nt: TGTGCCTGGAGTGTACTCGGACAGGGGAATTCACCCCTCCACTTT
cdr3_length: 14; j_call: TRBJ1-2; clone_size: -; v_call: TRBV5-1; d_call: -; cdr3_aa: CASSLGTSNYGYTF; cdr3_nt: TGCGCCAGCAGCTTGGGGACATCAAACTATGGCTACACCTTC
cdr3_length: 14; j_call: TRBJ1-2; clone_size: -; v_call: TRBV5-6; d_call: TRBD1; cdr3_aa: CASSLGTGHNGYTF; cdr3_nt: TGTGCCAGCAGCTTGGGGACAGGGCACAATGGCTACACCTTC
cdr3_length: 16; j_call: TRBJ2-4; clone_size: -; v_call: TRBV28; d_call: -; cdr3_aa: CASSLRDMATRSIQYF; cdr3_nt: TGTGCCAGCAGTTTGAGAGATATGGCGACGAGGAGCATTCAGTACTTC
cdr3_length: 17; j_call: TRBJ2-7; clone_size: -; v_call: TRBV4-1; d_call: TRBD1; cdr3_aa: CASSQDYSRGPLGEQYF; cdr3_nt: TGCGCCAGCAGCCAAGATTATTCCAGGGGGCCTCTAGGCGAGCAGTACTTC
cdr3_length: 15; j_call: TRBJ2-5; clone_size: -; v_call: TRBV11-1; d_call: -; cdr3_aa: CASRSRTALKETQYF; cdr3_nt: TGTGCCAGCAGGAGCCGGACAGCCCTTAAAGAGACCCAGTACTTC
cdr3_length: 16; j_call: TRBJ2-2; clone_size: -; v_call: TRBV27; d_call: -; cdr3_aa: CASTPLNPQRGGELFF; cdr3_nt: TGTGCCAGCACCCCCTTGAATCCTCAGAGAGGCGGGGAGCTGTTTTTT
cdr3_length: 19; j_call: TRBJ2-3; clone_size: -; v_call: TRBV9; d_call: TRBD2; cdr3_aa: CASSALQREDHYYTDTQYF; cdr3_nt: TGTGCCAGCAGCGCCCTTCAGCGGGAGGACCACTATTACACAGATACGCAGTATTTT